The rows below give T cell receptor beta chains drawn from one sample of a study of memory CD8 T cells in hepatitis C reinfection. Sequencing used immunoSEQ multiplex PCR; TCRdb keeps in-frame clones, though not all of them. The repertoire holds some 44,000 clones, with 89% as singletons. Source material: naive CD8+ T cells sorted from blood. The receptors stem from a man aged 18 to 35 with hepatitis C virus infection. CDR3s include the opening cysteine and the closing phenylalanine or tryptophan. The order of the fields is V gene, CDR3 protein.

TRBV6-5	CASNIYSQETQYF
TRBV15	CATSRDLAPGYTF
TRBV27	CASSLSTGPPGDEQFF
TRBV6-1	CASSADTSYEQYF
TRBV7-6	CASSQTGSMNTEAFF
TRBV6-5	CASTIAGGGPNEQFF
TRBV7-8	CASRLARGLDTDTQYF
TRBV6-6	CASRAGGNEQFF
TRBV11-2	CASSLVAGGMNTGELFF
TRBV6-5	CASSTGGWNSPLHF
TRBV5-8	CASSLGPPYEQYF
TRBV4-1	CASRRQPNTGELFF
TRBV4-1	CASSQGTSGRLTYEQYF
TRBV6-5	CASSYISSSSYNEQFF
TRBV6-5	CASSGTGGGEKLFF
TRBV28	CASSLSLASGRATETQYF
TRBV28	CASSDRGGAYNEQFF
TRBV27	CASSLTSGSYEQYF
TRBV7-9	CASSEGGGNYGHTF
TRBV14	CAGSQAGALNTEAFF
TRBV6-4	CASSDDIGTGELFF
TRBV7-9	CATAGGGNEKLFF
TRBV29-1	CSVVEVLSGANVLTF
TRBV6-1	CASSALGPDHGGELFF
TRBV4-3	CASSPGTGSTDTQYF
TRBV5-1	CASSPDTSSYNEQFF
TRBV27	CASSLGQGAYEQYF
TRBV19	CASSVTSGVSDTQYF
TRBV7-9	CASIKPSRQGMGTQYF
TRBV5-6	CASSLGGNTEAFF
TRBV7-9	CASSLAFGENTEAFF
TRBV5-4	CASSFQQHFNTEAFF
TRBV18	CASSPNFRGEQYF
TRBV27	CASSWGGAQEQYF
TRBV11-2	CASSLGLYGYTF
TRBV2	CASTLPGQPRSYTF
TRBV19	CASGTAYGYTF
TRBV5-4	CASSAGTSVQETQYF
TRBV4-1	CASSQDSVPLRGQETQYF
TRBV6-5	CASRPTETGYGYTF
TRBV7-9	CASSPPREYEQYF
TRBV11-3	CASSPLSEGGAECRETQYF
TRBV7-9	CASSLVQGEKTQYF
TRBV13	CASSWRGQNEAFF
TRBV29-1	CSVAGVGSGWDTEAFF
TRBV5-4	CASGQMVNEQFF
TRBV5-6	CASSSGPEQYF
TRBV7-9	CASSPDSYNEQFF
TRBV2	CASSEGQSNQPQHF
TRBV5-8	CASSSLTGADTQYF